These 2 T cell receptor beta chains were sequenced from one sample in a study of T cell repertoires in cytomegalovirus infection. TCRdb processed the reads anew with MiXCR; each CDR3 protein has one entry. The sample has roughly 760,000 distinct CDR3 sequences, 35% to 40% seen once. The sample comprised PBMCs. Every receptor here comes from a human donor in good health (CMV status not recorded). Some clones in this sample may be carry-over from other donors' samples.

This clonotype was counted between two and nine times. The chain couples TRBV4-1 to TRBJ1-5; D perhaps matches TRBD1 (6 bases). CDR1 is MGHRA, CDR2 YSYEKL, per germline. There are 13 residues in the CDR3. Between the trimmed V and J ends, which lost 3 bases and 7 bases, there was a span of 10 bases. For the CDR3, the DNA is TGCGCCAGCAGCCAGGGGGCTTGGCAGCCCCAGCATTTT. This translates into CASSQGAWQPQHF.

This clonotype was counted between two and nine times. The V call is TRBV27, the J call TRBJ2-7, with D maybe TRBD2 (6 bases). Germline V gene lookup returns CDR1 MNHEY and CDR2 SMNVEV (reference sequence). This CDR3 contains 14 residues. V was shortened by 6 bases and J by 3 bases, with 15 bases between the two germline ends. The CDR3 is CASRSSEKGYEQYF. The CDR3 nucleotides are TGTGCCAGCAGGTCTAGCGAGAAGGGCTACGAGCAGTACTTC.